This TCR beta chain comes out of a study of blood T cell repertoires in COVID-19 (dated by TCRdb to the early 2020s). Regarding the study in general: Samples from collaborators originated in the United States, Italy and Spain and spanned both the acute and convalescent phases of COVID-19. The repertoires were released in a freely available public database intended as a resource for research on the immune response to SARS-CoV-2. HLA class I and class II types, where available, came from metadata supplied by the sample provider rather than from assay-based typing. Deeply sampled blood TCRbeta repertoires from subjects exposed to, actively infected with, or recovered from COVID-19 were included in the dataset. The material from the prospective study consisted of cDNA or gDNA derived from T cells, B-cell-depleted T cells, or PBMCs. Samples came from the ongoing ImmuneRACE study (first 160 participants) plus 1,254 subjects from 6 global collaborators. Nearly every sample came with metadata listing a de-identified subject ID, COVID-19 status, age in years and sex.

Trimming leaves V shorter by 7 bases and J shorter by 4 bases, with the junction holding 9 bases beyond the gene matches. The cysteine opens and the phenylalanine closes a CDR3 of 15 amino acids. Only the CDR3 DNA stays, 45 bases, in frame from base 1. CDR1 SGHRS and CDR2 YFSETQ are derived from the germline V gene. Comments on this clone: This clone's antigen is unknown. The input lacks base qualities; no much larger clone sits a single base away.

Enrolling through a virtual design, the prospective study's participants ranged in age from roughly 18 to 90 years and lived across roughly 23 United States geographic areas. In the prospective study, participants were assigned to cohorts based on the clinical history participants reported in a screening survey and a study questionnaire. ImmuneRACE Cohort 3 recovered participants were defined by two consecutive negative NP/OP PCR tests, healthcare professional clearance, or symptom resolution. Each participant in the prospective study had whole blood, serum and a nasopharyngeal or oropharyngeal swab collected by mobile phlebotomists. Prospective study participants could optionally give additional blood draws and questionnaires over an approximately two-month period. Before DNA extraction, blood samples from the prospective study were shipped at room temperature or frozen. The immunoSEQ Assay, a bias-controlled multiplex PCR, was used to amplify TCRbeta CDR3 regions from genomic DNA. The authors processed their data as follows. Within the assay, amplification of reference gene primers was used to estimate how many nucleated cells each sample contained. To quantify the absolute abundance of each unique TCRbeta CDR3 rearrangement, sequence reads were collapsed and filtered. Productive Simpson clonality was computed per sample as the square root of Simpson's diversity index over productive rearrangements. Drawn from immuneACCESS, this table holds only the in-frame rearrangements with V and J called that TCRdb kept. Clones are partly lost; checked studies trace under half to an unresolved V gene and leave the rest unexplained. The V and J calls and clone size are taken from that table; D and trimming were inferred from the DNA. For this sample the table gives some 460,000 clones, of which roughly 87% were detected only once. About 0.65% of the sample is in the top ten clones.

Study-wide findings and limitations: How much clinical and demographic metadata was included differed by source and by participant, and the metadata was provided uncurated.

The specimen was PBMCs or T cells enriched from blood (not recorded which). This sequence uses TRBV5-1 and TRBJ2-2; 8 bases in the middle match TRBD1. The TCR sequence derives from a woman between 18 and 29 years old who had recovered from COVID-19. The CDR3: CASGRQTGATGELFF. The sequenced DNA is TGCGCCAGCGGACGACAGACAGGGGCCACCGGGGAGCTGTTTTTT. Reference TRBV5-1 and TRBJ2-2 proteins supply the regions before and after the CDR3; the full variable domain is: KAGVTQTPRYLIKTRGQQVTLSCSPISGHRSVSWYQQTPGQGLQFLFEYFSETQRNKGNFPGRFSGRQFSNSRSEMNVSTLELGDSALYLCASGRQTGATGELFFGEGSRLTVL.